The clone carrying this TCR beta chain was detected once. Its antigen remains unidentified. The authors ran a second PCR of about 6 to 11 cycles using a sample-barcoded 5' primer and a J-beta primer mix. All cDNA molecules were each tagged by a template-switch adaptor with 12 random nucleotides. A single record per CDR3 protein comes from TCRdb applying MiXCR to the 5' RACE reads. The sample shows over a million distinct CDR3 sequences, around 43% of them seen only once. The sample originates from a study of blood T cells in healthy people across ages. Study at large: Template switching recovered approximately one barcoded beta molecule for every two T cells. Points from the study as a whole: Bulk PBMC profiling left naive and antigen-experienced comparisons inconclusive.

J gave up 7 bases and V 1 base, and 13 bases lay outside the gene matches. Germline-derived CDR1 and CDR2 are SGHVS and FQNEAQ. The CDR3 sequence is 17 residues long. Peripheral blood was drawn, roughly 10 milliliters per donor. Input material: blood. The chain employs TRBV7-8 and TRBJ1-2; the match to TRBD1 covers 9 bases. The TCR comes from a woman in her sixties or seventies in good health. CDR3 sequence: CASSLESLGQGVGGYTF. In DNA, the CDR3 is TGTGCCAGCAGCTTAGAGTCGTTGGGACAGGGCGTTGGTGGCTACACCTTC.